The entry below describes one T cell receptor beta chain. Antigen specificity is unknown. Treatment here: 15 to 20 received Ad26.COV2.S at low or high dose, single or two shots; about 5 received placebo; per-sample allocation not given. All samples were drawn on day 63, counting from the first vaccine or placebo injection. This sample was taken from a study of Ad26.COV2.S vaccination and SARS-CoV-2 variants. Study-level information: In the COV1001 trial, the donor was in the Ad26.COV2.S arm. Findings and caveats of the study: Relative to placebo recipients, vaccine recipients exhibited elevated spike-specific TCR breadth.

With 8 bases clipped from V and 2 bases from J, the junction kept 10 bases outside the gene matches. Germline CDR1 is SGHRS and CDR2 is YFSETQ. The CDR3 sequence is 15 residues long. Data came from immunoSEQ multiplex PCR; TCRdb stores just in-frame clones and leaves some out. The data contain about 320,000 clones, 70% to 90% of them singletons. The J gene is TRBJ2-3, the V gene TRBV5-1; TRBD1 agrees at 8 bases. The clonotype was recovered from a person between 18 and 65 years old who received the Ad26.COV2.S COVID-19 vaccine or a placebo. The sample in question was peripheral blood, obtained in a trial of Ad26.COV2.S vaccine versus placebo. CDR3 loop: CASTRDRRYTDTQYF. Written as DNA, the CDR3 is TGCGCCAGTACCAGGGACAGGCGTTACACAGATACGCAGTATTTT.